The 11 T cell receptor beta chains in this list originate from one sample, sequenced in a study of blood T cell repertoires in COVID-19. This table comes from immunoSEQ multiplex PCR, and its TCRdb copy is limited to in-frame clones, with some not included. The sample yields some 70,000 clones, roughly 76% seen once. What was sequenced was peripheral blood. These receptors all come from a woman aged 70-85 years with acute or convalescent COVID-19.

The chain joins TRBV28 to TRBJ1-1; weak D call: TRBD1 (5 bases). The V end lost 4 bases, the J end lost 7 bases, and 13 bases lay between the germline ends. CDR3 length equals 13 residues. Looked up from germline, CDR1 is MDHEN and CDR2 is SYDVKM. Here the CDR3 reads CASSSSPGVEAFF. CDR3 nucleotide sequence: TGTGCCAGCAGTTCGTCCCCGGGGGTTGAAGCTTTCTTT. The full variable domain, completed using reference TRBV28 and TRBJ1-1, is DVKVTQSSRYLVKRTGEKVFLECVQDMDHENMFWYRQDPGLGLRLIYFSYDVKMKEKGDIPEGYSVSREKKERFSLILESASTNQTSMYLCASSSSPGVEAFFGQGTRLTVV.

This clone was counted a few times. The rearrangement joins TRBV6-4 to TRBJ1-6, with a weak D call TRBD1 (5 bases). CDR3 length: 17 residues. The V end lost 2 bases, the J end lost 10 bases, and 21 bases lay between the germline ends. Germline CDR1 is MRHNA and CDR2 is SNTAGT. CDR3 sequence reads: CASSDRATGTGGSPLHF. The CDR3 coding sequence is TGTGCCAGCAGTGACAGGGCAACCGGGACCGGGGGGTCACCCCTCCACTTT.

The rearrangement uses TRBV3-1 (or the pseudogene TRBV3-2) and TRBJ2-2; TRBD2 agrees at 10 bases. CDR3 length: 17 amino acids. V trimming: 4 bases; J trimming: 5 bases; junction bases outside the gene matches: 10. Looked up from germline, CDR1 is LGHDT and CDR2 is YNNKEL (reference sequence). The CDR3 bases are TGTGCCAGCAGCCCAGGCGCTAGCGGGAGAGGTACCGGGGAGCTGTTTTTT. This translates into CASSPGASGRGTGELFF.

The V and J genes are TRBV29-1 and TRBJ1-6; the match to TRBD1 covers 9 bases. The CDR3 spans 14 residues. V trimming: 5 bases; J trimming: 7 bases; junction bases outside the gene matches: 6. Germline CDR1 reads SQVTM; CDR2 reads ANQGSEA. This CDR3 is CSVRSGTGNSPLHF. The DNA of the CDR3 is TGCAGCGTTAGATCCGGGACAGGGAATTCACCCCTCCACTTT.

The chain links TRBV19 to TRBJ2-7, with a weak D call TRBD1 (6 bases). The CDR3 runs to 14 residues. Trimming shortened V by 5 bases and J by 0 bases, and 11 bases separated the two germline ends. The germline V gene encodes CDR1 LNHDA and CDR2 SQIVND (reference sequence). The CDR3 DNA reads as TGTGCCAGTAGTGATAGGGGGTCCTCCTACGAGCAGTACTTC. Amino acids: CASSDRGSSYEQYF.

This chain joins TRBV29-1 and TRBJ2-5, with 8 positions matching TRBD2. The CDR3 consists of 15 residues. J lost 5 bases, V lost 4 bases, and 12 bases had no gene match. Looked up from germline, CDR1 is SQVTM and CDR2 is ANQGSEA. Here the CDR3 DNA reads TGCAGCGTTGCGCGGAGTAGCGGGACTGGGGAGACCCAGTACTTC. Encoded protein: CSVARSSGTGETQYF.

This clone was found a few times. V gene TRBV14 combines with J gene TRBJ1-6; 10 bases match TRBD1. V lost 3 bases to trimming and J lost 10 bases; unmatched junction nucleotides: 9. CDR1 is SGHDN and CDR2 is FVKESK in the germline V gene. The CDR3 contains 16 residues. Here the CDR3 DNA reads TGTGCCAGCAGCCACCTCGGACAGGGGGTGGGATCACCCCTCCACTTT. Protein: CASSHLGQGVGSPLHF.

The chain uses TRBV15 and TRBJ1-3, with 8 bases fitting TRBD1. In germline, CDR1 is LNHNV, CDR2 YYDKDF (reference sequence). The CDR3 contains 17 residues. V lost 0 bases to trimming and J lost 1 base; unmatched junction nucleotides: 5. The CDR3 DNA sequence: TGTGCCACCAGCAGAGATGACAGGGGCTTGTCTGGAAACACCATATATTTT. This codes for CATSRDDRGLSGNTIYF.

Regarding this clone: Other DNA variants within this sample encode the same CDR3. CDR3 nucleotide sequence: TGTGCCAGCAGCTTAACAGGGCCCATGAACACTGAAGCTTTCTTT. As protein: CASSLTGPMNTEAFF. J is TRBJ1-1 and V is TRBV11-2; D perhaps matches TRBD1 (6 bases). CDR1 and CDR2 (germline): SGHAT, FQNNGV. V lost 2 bases and J 0 bases, leaving 10 bases between the germline ends. The CDR3 extends over 15 amino acids.

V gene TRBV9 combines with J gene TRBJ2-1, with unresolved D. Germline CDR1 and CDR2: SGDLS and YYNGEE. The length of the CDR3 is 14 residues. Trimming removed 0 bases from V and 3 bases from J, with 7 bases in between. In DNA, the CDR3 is TGTGCCAGCAGCGTAGGACGAGGCTACAATGAGCAGTTCTTC. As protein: CASSVGRGYNEQFF.

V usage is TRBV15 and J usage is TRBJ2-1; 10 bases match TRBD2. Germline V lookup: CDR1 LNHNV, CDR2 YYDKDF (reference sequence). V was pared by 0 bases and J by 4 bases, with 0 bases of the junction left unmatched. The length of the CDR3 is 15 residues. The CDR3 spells CATSREGLAYNEQFF. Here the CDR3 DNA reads TGTGCCACCAGCAGAGAGGGACTAGCGTACAATGAGCAGTTCTTC.